The 2 T cell receptor beta chains below come from one sample, sequenced in a study of blood T cell repertoires in COVID-19. Method: immunoSEQ multiplex PCR; TCRdb's copy keeps in-frame clones and lacks some. Among some 220,000 clones listed, 83% were seen once. Input material: peripheral blood. The receptors were gathered from a human donor in a cohort sampled during active COVID-19.

J is TRBJ1-4 and V is TRBV19; 8 nucleotides line up with TRBD1. Trimming took 6 bases from V and 3 from J; bases not matched to a gene: 6. The germline V gene encodes CDR1 LNHDA and CDR2 SQIVND (reference sequence). The CDR3 is 15 amino acids. CDR3 region: CASSLRTGPNEKLFF. The CDR3 nucleotides are TGTGCCAGTAGCCTTCGGACAGGGCCTAATGAAAAACTGTTTTTT.

The rearrangement links TRBV24-1 to TRBJ2-5; possible D gene TRBD1, 6 bases. V lost 4 bases and J 2 bases, leaving 13 bases between the germline ends. The CDR3 runs 15 residues. Germline V lookup: CDR1 KGHDR, CDR2 SFDVKD. CDR3 protein: CATSDPTGPQETQYF. DNA for the CDR3: TGTGCCACCAGTGACCCGACAGGACCTCAAGAGACCCAGTACTTC.